The T cell receptor beta chain under discussion was sequenced for a study of cytomegalovirus exposure and HLA in healthy donors. The CDR3 runs 14 residues. The junction had 1 base not matched to a gene; V was cut back by 5 bases and J by 2 bases. Germline V gene lookup returns CDR1 MNHEY and CDR2 SVGAGI. Vbeta (60) and Jbeta (13) primers were used in the PCR. The assay was immunoSEQ multiplex PCR, and TCRdb's table has in-frame clones only and misses some. The repertoire holds 85,000 to 100,000 clones, with about 83% as singletons. Broader study findings: TCR beta sequences reportedly predicted most subjects' HLA-A and HLA-B alleles accurately. Specificity of three CMV-associated chains for CMV antigens was verified in vitro.

With respect to this clone: Its antigen is currently unknown.

The receptor's source is a woman aged 18-30 years in good health and CMV-seropositive. The sequenced sample was PBMCs. The rearrangement links TRBV6-5 to TRBJ2-7; 12 nucleotides match TRBD1. CDR3 protein: CASSGDRGPYEQYF. CDR3 bases: TGTGCCAGCAGTGGGGACAGGGGGCCCTACGAGCAGTACTTC.